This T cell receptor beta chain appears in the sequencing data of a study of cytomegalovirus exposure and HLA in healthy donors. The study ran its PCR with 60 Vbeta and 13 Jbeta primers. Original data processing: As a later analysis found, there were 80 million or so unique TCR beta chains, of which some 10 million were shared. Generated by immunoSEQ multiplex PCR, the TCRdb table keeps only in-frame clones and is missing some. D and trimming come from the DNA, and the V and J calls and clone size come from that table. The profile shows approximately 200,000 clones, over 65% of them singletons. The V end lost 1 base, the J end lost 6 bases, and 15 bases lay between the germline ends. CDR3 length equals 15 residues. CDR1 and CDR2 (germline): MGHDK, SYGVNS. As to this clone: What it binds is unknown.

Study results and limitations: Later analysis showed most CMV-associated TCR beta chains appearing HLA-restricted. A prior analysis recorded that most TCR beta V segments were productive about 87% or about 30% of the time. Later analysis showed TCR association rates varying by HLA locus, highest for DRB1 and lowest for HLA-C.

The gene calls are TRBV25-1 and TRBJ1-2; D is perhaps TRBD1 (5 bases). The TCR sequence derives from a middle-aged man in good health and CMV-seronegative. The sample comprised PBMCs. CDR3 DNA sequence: TGTGCCAGCAGTGAATTAGTCCGGGGGTGGGATGGCTACACCTTC. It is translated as CASSELVRGWDGYTF.